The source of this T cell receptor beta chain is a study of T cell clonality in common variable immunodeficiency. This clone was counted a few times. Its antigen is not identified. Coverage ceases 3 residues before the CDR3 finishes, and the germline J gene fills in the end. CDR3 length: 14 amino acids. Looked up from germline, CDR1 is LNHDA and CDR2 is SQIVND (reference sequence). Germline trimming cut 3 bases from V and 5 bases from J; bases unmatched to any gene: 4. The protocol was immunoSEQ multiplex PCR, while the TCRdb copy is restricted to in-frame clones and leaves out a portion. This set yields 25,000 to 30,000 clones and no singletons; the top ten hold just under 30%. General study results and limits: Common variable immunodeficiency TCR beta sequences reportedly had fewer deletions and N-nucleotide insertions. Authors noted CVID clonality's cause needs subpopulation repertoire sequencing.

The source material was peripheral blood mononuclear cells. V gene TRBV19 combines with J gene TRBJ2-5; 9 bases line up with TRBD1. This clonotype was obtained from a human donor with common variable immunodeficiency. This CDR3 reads CASSITGGWETQYF. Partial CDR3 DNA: TGTGCCAGTAGTATCACAGGGGGCTGGGAGACC.